This paragraph covers one T cell receptor beta chain sequence. Antigen: not known. The germline V gene has CDR1 MNHEY and CDR2 SMNVEV (reference sequence). The CDR3 is 13 residues long. V was shortened by 2 bases and J by 9 bases, with 11 bases between the two germline ends. TCRdb's table, derived via immunoSEQ multiplex PCR, lists solely in-frame clones and lacks some. The sample lists approximately 150,000 clones, roughly 86% occurring once. This entry is derived from a study of cytomegalovirus exposure and HLA in healthy donors. Study-level information: Later analysis reported that the approximately 120 validation repertoires shared the platform of the approximately 690 first-cohort repertoires.

Findings and limits, study-wide: In vitro testing confirmed a few CMV-associated chains as specific for CMV antigens.

This clonotype was sampled from a man in his late teens or twenties in good health and CMV-seropositive. This chain uses TRBV27 with TRBJ1-5, with D possibly being TRBD1 (5 bases). The material sequenced was PBMCs. CDR3 nucleotides: TGTGCCAGCAGTTTAGGGGCTCAGACGCCCCAGCATTTT. This translates into CASSLGAQTPQHF.